Here is one T cell receptor (beta chain) with its context. Profiling relied on immunoSEQ multiplex PCR, and the TCRdb table lists in-frame clones only, not all of them. Found here are fewer than 25,000 clones, about 87% of them singletons; the top ten hold 25% to 35%. The entry originates in a study of OX40 agonist ivuxolimab in advanced cancers. This CDR3 comprises 14 residues. The V end was cut by 8 bases, the J end by 1 base, with 12 bases between. Germline V lookup: CDR1 MDHEN, CDR2 SYDVKM. Sequenced material: CD4+ or CD8+ T cells sorted from blood, taken in a trial of the OX40 agonist ivuxolimab. The clonotype was recovered from an adult with an advanced solid tumor such as melanoma, head and neck, liver or kidney cancer. The chain combines TRBV28 with TRBJ1-5; D unresolved. This chain's CDR3 is CASRMIGSNQPQHF. The CDR3 DNA sequence: TGTGCCAGCCGTATGATAGGGAGCAATCAGCCCCAGCATTTT.